This T cell receptor beta chain was sequenced for a study of shared clonotypes between healthy human individuals. All participating donors were Caucasian adults from Nashville, Tennessee. This clone was found many times. CDR3 length: 16 residues. V gave up 4 bases and J gave up 0 bases; unmatched junction bases: 5. Germline CDR1 LGHNA, CDR2 YSLEER. Each cell subset's genomic DNA was divided evenly among several immunoSEQ plates. The protocol was immunoSEQ multiplex PCR, while the TCRdb copy is restricted to in-frame clones and leaves out a portion. Among some 530,000 clones, almost 80% were seen once, and the ten largest hold approximately 12%.

The sequence came from a woman aged 40 to 50 in good health. Some clones in this sample may be carry-over from other donors' samples. J is TRBJ2-1 and V is TRBV4-3; 8 bases align to TRBD1. The source material was PBMCs. The CDR3 nucleotides are TGCGCCAGCAGCCCCCACACAGGGGGCTCCTACAATGAGCAGTTCTTC. It specifies CASSPHTGGSYNEQFF.